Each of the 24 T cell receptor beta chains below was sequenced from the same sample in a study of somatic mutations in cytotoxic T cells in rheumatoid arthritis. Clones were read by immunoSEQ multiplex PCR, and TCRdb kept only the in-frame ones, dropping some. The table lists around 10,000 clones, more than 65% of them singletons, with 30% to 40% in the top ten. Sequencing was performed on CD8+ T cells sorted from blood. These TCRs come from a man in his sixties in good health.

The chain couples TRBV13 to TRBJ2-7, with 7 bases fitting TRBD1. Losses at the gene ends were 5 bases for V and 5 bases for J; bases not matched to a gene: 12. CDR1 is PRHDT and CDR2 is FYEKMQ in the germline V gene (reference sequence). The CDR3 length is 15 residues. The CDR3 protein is CASSPSPTGSHEQYF. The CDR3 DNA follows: TGTGCCAGCAGCCCATCTCCGACAGGGTCCCACGAGCAGTACTTC.

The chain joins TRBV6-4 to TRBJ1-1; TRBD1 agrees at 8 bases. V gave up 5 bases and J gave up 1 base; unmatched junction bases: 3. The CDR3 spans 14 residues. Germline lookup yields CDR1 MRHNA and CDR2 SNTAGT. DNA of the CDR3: TGTGCCAGCAGTCCAGGGGGCGCGAACACTGAAGCTTTCTTT. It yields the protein CASSPGGANTEAFF.

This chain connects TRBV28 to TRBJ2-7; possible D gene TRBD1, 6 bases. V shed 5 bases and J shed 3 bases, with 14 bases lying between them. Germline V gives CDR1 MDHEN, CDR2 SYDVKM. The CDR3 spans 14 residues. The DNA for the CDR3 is TGTGCCAGCAGTCAACAGGGTTTGATCTACGAGCAGTACTTC. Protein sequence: CASSQQGLIYEQYF.

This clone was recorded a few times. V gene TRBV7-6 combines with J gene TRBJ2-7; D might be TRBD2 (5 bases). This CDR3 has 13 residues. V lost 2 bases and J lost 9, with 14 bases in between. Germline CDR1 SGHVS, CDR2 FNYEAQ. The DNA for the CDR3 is TGTGCCAGCAGCTTAAGGACTGAACAGTTGCAGTACTTC. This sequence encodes CASSLRTEQLQYF.

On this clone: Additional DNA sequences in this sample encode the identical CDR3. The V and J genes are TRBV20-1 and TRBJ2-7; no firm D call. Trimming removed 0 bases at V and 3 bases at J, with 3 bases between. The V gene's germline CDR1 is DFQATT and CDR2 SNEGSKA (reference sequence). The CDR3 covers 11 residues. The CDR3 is CSARDNYEQYF. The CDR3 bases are TGCAGTGCTAGAGATAACTACGAGCAGTACTTC.

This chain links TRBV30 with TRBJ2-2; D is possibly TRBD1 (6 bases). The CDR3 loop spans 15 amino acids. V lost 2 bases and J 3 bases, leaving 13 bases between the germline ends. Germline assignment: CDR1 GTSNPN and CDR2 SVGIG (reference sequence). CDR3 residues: CAWSNLAGDTGELFF. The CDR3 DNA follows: TGTGCCTGGAGTAACCTAGCAGGGGACACCGGGGAGCTGTTTTTT. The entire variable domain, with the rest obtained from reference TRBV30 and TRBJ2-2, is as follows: SQTIHQWPATLVQPVGSPLSLECTVEGTSNPNLYWYRQAAGRGLQLLFYSVGIGQISSEVPQNLSASRPQDRQFILSSKKLLLSDSGFYLCAWSNLAGDTGELFFGEGSRLTVL.

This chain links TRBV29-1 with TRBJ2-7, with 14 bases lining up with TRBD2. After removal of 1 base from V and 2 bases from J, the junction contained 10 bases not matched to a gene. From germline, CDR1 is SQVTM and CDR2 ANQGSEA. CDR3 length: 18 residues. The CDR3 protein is CSVEGLGLAGAGPYEQYF. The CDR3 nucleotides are TGCAGCGTTGAAGGCTTGGGACTAGCGGGAGCAGGGCCCTACGAGCAGTACTTC.

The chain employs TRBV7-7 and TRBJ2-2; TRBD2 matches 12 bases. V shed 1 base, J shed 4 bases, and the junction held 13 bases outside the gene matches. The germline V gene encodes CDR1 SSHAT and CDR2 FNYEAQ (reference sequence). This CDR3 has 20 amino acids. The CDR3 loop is CASSLELAGGSYPFTGELFF. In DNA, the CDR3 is TGTGCCAGCAGCTTAGAACTAGCGGGAGGATCATACCCGTTCACCGGGGAGCTGTTTTTT.

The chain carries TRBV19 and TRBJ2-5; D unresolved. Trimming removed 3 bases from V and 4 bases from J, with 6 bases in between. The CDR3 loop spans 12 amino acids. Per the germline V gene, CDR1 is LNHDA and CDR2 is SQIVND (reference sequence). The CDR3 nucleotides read TGTGCCAGTAGTATCGGCGGAGAGACCCAGTACTTC. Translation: CASSIGGETQYF.

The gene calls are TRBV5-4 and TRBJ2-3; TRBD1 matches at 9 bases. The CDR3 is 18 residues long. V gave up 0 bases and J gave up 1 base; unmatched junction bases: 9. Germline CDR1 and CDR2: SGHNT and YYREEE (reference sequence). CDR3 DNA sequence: TGTGCCAGCAGCTTGGGGGGGGCACAGGGGGCTGGCACAGATACGCAGTATTTT. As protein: CASSLGGAQGAGTDTQYF.

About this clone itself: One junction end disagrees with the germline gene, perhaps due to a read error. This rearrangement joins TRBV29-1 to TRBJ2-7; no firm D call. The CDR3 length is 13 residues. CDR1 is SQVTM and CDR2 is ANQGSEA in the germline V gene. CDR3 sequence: CSVVLADSHEQYF. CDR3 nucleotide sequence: TGCAGCGTTGTGTTGGCAGACTCCCACGAGCAGTACTTC.

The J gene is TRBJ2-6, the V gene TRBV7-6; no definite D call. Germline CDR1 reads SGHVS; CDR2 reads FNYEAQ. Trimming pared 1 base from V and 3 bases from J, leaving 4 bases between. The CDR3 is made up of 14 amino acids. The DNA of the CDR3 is TGTGCCAGCAGCTTAGGGGTTGGGGCCAACGTCCTGACTTTC. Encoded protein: CASSLGVGANVLTF.

CDR3 loop: CASSLELVTDTQYF. CDR3 coding DNA: TGTGCCAGCAGCTTAGAACTAGTGACAGATACGCAGTATTTT. The chain recombines TRBV7-8 with TRBJ2-3, with D tentatively TRBD2 (5 bases). The germline V gene has CDR1 SGHVS and CDR2 FQNEAQ. V was clipped by 1 base and J by 3 bases, with 8 bases between them. The CDR3 totals 14 residues.

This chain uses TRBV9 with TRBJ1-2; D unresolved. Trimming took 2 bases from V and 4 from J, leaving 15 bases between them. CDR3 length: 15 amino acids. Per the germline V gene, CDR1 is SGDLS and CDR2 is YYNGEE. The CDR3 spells CASSVPVSSAYGYTF. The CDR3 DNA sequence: TGTGCCAGCAGCGTTCCCGTTTCATCGGCCTATGGCTACACCTTC.

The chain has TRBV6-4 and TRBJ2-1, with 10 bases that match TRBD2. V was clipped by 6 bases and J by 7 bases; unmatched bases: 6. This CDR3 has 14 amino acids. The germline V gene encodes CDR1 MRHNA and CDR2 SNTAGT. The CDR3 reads CASSLGLAANEQFF. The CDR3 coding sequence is TGTGCCAGCAGCTTAGGACTAGCGGCTAATGAGCAGTTCTTC.

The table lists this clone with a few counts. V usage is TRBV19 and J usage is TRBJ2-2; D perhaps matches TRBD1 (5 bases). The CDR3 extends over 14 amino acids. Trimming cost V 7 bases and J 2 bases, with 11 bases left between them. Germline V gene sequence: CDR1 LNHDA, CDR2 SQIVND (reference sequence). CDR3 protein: CASIHQGNTGELFF. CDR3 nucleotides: TGTGCCAGTATCCACCAGGGAAACACCGGGGAGCTGTTTTTT.

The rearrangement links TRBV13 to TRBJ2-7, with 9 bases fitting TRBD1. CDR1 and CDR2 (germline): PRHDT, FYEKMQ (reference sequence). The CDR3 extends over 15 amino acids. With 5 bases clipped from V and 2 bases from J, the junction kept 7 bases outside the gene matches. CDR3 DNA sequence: TGTGCCAGCAGCGCGCGGACAGGGGCCCCCTACGAGCAGTACTTC. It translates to CASSARTGAPYEQYF.

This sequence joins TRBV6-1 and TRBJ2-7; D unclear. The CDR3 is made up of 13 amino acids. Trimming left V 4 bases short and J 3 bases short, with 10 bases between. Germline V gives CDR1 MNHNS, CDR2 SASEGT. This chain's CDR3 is CASSVGTYYEQYF. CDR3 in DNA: TGTGCCAGCAGTGTCGGCACCTACTACGAGCAGTACTTC.

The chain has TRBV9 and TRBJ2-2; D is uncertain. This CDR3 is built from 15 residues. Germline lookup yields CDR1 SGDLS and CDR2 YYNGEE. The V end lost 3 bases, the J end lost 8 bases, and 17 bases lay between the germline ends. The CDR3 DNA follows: TGTGCCAGCAGCGCCCTTATAAGATCTAGTGGGGAGCTGTTTTTT. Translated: CASSALIRSSGELFF. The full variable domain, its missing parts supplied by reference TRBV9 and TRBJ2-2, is DSGVTQTPKHLITATGQRVTLRCSPRSGDLSVYWYQQSLDQGLQFLIQYYNGEERAKGNILERFSAQQFPDLHSELNLSSLELGDSALYFCASSALIRSSGELFFGEGSRLTVL.

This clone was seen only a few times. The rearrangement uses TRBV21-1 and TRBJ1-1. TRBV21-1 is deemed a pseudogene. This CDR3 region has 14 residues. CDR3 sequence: CASSKWGASAEAFF. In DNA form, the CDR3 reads TGTGCCAGCAGCAAATGGGGGGCCAGCGCTGAAGCTTTCTTT.

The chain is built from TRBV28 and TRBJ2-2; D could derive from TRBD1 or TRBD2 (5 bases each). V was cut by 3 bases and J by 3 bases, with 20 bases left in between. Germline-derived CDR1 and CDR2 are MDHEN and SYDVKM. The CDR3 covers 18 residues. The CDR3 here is CASSFWATGPRDTGELFF. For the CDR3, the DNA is TGTGCCAGCAGTTTTTGGGCTACGGGGCCACGGGACACCGGGGAGCTGTTTTTT.

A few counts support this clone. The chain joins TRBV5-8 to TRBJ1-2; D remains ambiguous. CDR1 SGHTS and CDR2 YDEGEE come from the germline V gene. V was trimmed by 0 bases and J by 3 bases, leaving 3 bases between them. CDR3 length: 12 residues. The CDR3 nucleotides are TGTGCCAGCAGCTTGGAATACTATGGCTACACCTTC. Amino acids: CASSLEYYGYTF.

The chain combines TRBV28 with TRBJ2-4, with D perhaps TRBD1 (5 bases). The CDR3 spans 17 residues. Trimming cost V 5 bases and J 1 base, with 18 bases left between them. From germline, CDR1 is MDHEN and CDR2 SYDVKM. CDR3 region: CASSIHQGMDAKNIQYF. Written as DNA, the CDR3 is TGTGCCAGCAGTATCCATCAGGGAATGGATGCCAAAAACATTCAGTACTTC.

The CDR3 DNA reads TGCGCCAGCAGCTATCCGGGACTAGCGGGAGGGGAGCAGTTCTTC. Amino acids: CASSYPGLAGGEQFF. The chain carries TRBV4-1 and TRBJ2-1, with 16 bases matching TRBD2. After removal of 5 bases from V and 10 bases from J, the junction contained 5 bases not matched to a gene. Per the germline V gene, CDR1 is MGHRA and CDR2 is YSYEKL. The CDR3 covers 15 residues.